This TCR beta chain was profiled in a study of T cells after posttransplantation cyclophosphamide. The table came from immunoSEQ multiplex PCR; TCRdb's copy has only in-frame clones and leaves some out. The record shows approximately 39,000 clones for this sample, with no singletons present. Germline V lookup: CDR1 SGHRS, CDR2 YFSETQ. V was pared by 4 bases and J by 4 bases, with 4 bases of the junction left unmatched. This CDR3 has 13 residues. This clone has ten or more counts. Material for sequencing was PBMCs. The chain couples TRBV5-1 to TRBJ2-5; TRBD2 matches 7 bases. The sequence was obtained from a man between 50 and 59 years old in good health, CMV-negative, and a related stem cell transplant donor. CDR3 coding DNA: TGCGCCAGCAGCACTCCGGGGGGAGAGACCCAGTACTTC. Translation: CASSTPGGETQYF.